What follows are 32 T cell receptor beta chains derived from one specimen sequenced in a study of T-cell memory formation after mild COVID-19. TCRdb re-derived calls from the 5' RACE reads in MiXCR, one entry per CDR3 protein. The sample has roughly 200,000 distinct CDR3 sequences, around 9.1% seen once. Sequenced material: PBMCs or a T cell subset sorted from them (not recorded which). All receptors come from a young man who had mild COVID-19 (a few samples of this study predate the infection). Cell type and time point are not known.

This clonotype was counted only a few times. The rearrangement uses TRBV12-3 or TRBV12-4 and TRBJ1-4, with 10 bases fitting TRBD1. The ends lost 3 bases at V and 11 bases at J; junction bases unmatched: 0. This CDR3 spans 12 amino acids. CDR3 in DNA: TGTGCCAGCAGTTTGGGACAGGGGAAACTGTTTTTT. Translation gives CASSLGQGKLFF.

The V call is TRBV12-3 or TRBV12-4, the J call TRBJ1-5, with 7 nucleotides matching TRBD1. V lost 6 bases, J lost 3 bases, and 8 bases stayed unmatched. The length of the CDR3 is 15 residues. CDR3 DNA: TGTGCCAGCAGCCTCCGCAGGGGGAACAATCAGCCCCAGCATTTT. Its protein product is CASSLRRGNNQPQHF.

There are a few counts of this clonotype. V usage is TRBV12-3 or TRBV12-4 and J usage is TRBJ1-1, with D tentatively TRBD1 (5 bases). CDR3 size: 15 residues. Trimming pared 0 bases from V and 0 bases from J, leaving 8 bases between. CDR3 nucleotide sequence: TGTGCCAGCAGTTTAGCGATGGGACTGAACACTGAAGCTTTCTTT. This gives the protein CASSLAMGLNTEAFF.

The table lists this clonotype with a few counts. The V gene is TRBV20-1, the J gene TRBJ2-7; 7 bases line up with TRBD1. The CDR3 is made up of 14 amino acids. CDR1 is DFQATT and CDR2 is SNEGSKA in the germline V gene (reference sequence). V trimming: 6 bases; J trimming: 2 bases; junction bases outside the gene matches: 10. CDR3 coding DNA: TGCAGTGCCTTTAAGTTTGGGACAGCCTACGAGCAGTACTTC. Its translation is CSAFKFGTAYEQYF.

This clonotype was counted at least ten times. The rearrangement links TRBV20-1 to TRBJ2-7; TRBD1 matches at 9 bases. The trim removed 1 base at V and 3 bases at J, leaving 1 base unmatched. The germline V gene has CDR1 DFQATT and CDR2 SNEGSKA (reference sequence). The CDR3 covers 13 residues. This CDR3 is CSARGDRVYEQYF. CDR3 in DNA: TGCAGTGCTAGAGGGGACAGGGTCTACGAGCAGTACTTC.

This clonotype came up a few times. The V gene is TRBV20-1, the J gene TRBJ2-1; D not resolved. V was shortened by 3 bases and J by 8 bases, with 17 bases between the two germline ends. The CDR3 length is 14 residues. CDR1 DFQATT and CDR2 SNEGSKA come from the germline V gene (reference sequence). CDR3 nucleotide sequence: TGCAGTGCTAGCAAGCCGTCGGTCGTAGATGAGCAGTTCTTC. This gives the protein CSASKPSVVDEQFF.

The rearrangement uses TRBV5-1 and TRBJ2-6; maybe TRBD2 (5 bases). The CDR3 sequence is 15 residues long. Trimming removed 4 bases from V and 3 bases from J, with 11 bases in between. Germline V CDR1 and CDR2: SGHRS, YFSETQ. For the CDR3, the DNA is TGCGCCAGCAGCACCTCGGGGATTGGGGCCAACGTCCTGACTTTC. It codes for CASSTSGIGANVLTF.

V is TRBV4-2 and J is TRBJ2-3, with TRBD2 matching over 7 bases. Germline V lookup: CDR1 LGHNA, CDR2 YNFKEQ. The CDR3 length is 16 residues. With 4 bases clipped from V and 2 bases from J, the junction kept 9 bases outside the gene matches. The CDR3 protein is CASSRPDGRDTDTQYF. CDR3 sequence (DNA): TGTGCCAGCAGCCGCCCCGATGGGAGGGACACAGATACGCAGTATTTT.

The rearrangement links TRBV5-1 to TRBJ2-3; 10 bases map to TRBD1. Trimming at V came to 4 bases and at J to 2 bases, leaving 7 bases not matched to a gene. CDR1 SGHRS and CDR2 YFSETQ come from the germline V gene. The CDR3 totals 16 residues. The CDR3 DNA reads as TGCGCCAGCAGCGTGGGACAGGGGATTTCCACAGATACGCAGTATTTT. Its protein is CASSVGQGISTDTQYF.

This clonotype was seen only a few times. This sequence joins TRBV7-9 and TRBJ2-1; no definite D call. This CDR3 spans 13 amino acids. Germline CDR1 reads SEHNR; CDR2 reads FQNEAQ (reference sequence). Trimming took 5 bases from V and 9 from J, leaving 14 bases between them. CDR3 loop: CASSLSGDLEQFF. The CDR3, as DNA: TGTGCCAGCAGCCTCAGTGGAGACCTTGAGCAGTTCTTC.

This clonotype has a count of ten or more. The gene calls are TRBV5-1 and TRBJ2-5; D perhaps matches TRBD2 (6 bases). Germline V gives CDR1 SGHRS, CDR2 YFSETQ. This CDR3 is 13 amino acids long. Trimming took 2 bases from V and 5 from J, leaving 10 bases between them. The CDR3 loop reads CASSFGGEETQYF. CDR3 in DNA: TGCGCCAGCAGCTTCGGGGGAGAGGAGACCCAGTACTTC.

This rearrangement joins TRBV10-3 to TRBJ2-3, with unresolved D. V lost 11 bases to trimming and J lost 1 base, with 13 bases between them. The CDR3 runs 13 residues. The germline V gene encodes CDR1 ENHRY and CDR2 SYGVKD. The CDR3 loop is CASKADGTDTQYF. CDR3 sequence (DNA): TGTGCCTCCAAGGCGGACGGCACAGATACGCAGTATTTT.

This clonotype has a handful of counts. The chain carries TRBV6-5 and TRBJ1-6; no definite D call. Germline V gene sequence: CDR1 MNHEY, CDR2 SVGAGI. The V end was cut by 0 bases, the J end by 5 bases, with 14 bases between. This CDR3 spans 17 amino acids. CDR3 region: CASSYSIRTLHNSPLHF. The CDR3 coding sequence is TGTGCCAGCAGTTACTCGATCCGGACGCTTCATAATTCACCCCTCCACTTT.

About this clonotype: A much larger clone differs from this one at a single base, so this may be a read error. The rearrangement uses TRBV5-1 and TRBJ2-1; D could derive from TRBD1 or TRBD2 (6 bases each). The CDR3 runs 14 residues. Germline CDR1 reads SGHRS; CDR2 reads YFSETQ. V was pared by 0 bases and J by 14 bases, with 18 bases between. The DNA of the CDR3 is TGCGCCAGCAGCTTGGACGTGAAGGGGGGAGATGAGTTCTTC. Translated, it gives CASSLDVKGGDEFF.

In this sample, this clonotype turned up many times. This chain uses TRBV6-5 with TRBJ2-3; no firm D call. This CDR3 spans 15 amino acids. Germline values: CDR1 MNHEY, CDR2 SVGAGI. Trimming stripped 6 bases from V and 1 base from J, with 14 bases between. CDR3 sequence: CASRPRLGGTDTQYF. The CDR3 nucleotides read TGTGCCAGCAGACCCCGACTGGGCGGCACAGATACGCAGTATTTT.

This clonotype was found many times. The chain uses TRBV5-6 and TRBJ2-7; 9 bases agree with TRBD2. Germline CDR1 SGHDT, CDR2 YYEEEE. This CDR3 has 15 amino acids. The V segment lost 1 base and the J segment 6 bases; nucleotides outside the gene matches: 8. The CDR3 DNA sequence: TGTGCCAGCAGCTTGCTGGCGGGGGGGCCATCCGAGCAGTACGTC. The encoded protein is CASSLLAGGPSEQYV.

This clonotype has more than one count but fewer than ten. The chain's CDR3 is CASSSPLRTTSGDTDTQYF. DNA of the CDR3: TGTGCCAGCAGCTCACCCCTCCGGACTACTAGCGGGGACACAGATACGCAGTATTTT. The rearrangement uses TRBV11-3 and TRBJ2-3; 10 nucleotides line up with TRBD2. Germline V lookup: CDR1 SGHNT, CDR2 YENEEA. Trimming cost V 4 bases and J 2 bases; bases outside gene matches: 15. This CDR3 contains 19 residues.

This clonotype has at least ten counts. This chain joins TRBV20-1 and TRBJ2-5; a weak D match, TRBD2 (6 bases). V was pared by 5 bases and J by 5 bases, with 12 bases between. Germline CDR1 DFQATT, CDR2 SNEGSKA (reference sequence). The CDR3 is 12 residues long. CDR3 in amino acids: CSAAGSGETQYF. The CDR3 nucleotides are TGCAGTGCTGCCGGGAGCGGGGAGACCCAGTACTTC.

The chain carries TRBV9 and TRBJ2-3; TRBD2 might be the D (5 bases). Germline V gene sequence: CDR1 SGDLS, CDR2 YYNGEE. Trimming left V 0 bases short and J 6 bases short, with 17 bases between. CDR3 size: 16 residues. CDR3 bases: TGTGCCAGCAGCGTAGAGGGCACTAGTTCGTGGGATACGCAGTATTTT. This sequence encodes CASSVEGTSSWDTQYF.

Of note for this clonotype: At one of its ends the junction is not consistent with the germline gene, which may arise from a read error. DNA of the CDR3: TGCCTCCGAAATTTAGCGAACACCGGGGAGCTGTTTTTT. As protein: CLRNLANTGELFF. This chain connects TRBV7-4 to TRBJ2-2; D unclear. Per the germline V gene, CDR1 is SGHVT and CDR2 is SQSDAQ. CDR3 length: 13 amino acids.

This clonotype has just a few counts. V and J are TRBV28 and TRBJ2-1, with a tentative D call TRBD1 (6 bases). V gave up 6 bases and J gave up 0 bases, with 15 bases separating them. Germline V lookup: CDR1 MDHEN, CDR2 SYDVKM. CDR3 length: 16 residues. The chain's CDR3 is CASRGAGSSSYNEQFF. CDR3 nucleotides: TGTGCCAGCAGGGGGGCTGGGTCGAGCTCCTACAATGAGCAGTTCTTC.

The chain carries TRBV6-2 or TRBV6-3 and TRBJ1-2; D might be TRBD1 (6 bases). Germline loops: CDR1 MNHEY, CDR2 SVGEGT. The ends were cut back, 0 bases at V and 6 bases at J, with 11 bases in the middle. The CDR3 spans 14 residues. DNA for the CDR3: TGTGCCAGCAGTTACTCTCCAGGGGTCGATGGCTACACCTTC. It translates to CASSYSPGVDGYTF.

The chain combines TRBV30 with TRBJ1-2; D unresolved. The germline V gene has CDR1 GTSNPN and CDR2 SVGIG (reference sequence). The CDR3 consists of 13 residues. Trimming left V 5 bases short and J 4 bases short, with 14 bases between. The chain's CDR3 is CAWLRRGAYGYTF. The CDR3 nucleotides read TGTGCCTGGTTGAGAAGAGGTGCCTATGGCTACACCTTC. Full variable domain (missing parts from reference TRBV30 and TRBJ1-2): SQTIHQWPATLVQPVGSPLSLECTVEGTSNPNLYWYRQAAGRGLQLLFYSVGIGQISSEVPQNLSASRPQDRQFILSSKKLLLSDSGFYLCAWLRRGAYGYTFGSGTRLTVV.

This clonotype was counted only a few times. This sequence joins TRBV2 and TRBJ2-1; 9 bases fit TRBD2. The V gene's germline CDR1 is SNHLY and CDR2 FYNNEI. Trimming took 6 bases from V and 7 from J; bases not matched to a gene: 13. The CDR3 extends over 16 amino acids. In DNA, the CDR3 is TGTGCCAGCAGCGGGACTGGAGGAGCGGGGGGTAATGAGCAGTTCTTC. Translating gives CASSGTGGAGGNEQFF.

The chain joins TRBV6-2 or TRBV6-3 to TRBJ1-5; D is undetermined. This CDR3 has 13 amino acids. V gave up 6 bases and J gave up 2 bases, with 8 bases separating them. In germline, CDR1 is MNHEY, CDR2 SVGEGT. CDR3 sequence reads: CASREDGNQPQHF. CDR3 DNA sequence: TGTGCCAGCAGGGAGGACGGCAATCAGCCCCAGCATTTT.

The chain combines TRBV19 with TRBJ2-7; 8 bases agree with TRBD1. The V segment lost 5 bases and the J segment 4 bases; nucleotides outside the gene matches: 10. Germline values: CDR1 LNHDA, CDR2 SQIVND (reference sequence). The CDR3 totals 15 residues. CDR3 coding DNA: TGTGCCAGTAGTGTCCGGACAGGGAGAGGATACGAGCAGTACTTC. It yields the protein CASSVRTGRGYEQYF.

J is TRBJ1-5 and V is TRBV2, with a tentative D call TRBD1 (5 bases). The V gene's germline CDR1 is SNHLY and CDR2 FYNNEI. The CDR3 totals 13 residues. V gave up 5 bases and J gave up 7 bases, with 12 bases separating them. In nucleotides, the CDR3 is TGTGCCAGCAGTTATTCCGAGGGGCAGCCCCAGCATTTT. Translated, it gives CASSYSEGQPQHF. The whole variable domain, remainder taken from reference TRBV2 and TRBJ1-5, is EPEVTQTPSHQVTQMGQEVILRCVPISNHLYFYWYRQILGQKVEFLVSFYNNEISEKSEIFDDQFSVERPDGSNFTLKIRSTKLEDSAMYFCASSYSEGQPQHFGDGTRLSIL.

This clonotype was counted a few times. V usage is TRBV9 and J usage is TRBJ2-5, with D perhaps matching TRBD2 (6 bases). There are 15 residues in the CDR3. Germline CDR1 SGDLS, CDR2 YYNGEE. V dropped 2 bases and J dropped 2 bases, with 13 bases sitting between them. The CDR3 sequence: CASSVSSGSQETQYF. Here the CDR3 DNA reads TGTGCCAGCAGCGTTTCTTCCGGGAGTCAAGAGACCCAGTACTTC.

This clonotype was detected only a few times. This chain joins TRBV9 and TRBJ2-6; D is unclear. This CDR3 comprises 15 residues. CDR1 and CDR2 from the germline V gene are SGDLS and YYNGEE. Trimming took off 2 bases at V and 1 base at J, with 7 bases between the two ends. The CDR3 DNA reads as TGTGCCAGCAGCGTCATCGGGTCTGGGGCCAACGTCCTGACTTTC. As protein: CASSVIGSGANVLTF. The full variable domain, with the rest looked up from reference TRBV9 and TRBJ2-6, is DSGVTQTPKHLITATGQRVTLRCSPRSGDLSVYWYQQSLDQGLQFLIQYYNGEERAKGNILERFSAQQFPDLHSELNLSSLELGDSALYFCASSVIGSGANVLTFGAGSRLTVL.

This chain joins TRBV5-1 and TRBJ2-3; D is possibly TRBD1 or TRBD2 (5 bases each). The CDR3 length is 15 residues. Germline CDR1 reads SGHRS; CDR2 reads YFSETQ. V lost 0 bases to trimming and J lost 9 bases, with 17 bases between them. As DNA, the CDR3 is TGCGCCAGCAGCTTGGAAGGGGAGCAGGGTAGCACGCAGTATTTT. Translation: CASSLEGEQGSTQYF.

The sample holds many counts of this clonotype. The CDR3 region has the DNA TGTGCCAGCAGTCCAGGGGTATACTCACCCCTCCACTTT. It yields the protein CASSPGVYSPLHF. The chain recombines TRBV12-3 or TRBV12-4 with TRBJ1-6; a weak D match, TRBD1 (6 bases). Trimming left V 5 bases short and J 10 bases short, with 12 bases between. CDR3 length: 13 amino acids.

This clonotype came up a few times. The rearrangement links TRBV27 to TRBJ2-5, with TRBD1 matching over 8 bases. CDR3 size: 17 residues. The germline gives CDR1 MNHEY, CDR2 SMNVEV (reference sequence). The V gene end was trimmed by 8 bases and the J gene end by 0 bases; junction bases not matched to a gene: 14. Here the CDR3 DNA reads TGTGCCAGCGGGCGACAGGGGAGTAGCGTTGACCAAGAGACCCAGTACTTC. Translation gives CASGRQGSSVDQETQYF.